Each of the 5 T cell receptor beta chains below was sequenced from the same sample in a study of cytomegalovirus exposure and HLA in healthy donors. Both 60 Vbeta primers and 13 Jbeta primers went into the PCR. Here immunoSEQ multiplex PCR was the method, and the copy in TCRdb shows in-frame clones only, minus some. The sample has some 97,000 clones; about 79% are singletons. The sample taken for sequencing was PBMCs. These TCRs come from a woman younger than 30 in good health and CMV-seronegative.

The chain is built from TRBV30 and TRBJ2-6; D unclear. CDR1 and CDR2 from the germline V gene are GTSNPN and SVGIG (reference sequence). This CDR3 has 16 residues. Trimming stripped 5 bases from V and 0 bases from J, with 14 bases between. The CDR3 region is CAWGKGEFSGANVLTF. CDR3 DNA sequence: TGTGCCTGGGGCAAAGGAGAATTCTCTGGGGCCAACGTCCTGACTTTC.

The rearrangement links TRBV9 to TRBJ2-3, with TRBD1 matching over 9 bases. There are 15 residues in the CDR3. Germline V lookup: CDR1 SGDLS, CDR2 YYNGEE. The J segment lost 2 bases and the V segment lost 3 bases, leaving 4 bases of the junction unmatched. The CDR3 DNA follows: TGTGCCAGCAGCGCCGGGACAGGGTACACAGATACGCAGTATTTT. It encodes CASSAGTGYTDTQYF.

This chain uses TRBV6-6 with TRBJ2-7; D remains unclear. V dropped 0 bases and J dropped 6 bases, with 15 bases sitting between them. Germline CDR1 and CDR2: MNHNY and SVGAGI (reference sequence). CDR3 length: 15 residues. The CDR3 protein is CASSYSTGSALEQYF. CDR3 sequence (DNA): TGTGCCAGCAGTTACTCGACGGGTAGTGCGCTCGAGCAGTACTTC.

V is TRBV5-5 and J is TRBJ2-7, with D tentatively TRBD1 (6 bases). Trimming took 1 base from V and 1 from J, leaving 12 bases between them. The CDR3 loop spans 15 amino acids. Per the germline V gene, CDR1 is SGHKS and CDR2 is YYEKEE (reference sequence). The CDR3: CASSLPQGSSYEQYF. CDR3 sequence (DNA): TGTGCCAGCAGCTTGCCCCAGGGGTCTTCCTACGAGCAGTACTTC.

V usage is TRBV7-8 and J usage is TRBJ2-1; perhaps TRBD2 as D (7 bases). This CDR3 contains 15 residues. Germline assignment: CDR1 SGHVS and CDR2 FQNEAQ. Trimming left V 5 bases short and J 7 bases short, with 18 bases between. Written as DNA, the CDR3 is TGTGCCAGCAGCCCGGTGGGGGGGGGCCGGAATGAGCAGTTCTTC. Translation: CASSPVGGGRNEQFF. Variable domain in full (rest from reference TRBV7-8 and TRBJ2-1): GAGVSQSPRYKVAKRGQDVALRCDPISGHVSLFWYQQALGQGPEFLTYFQNEAQLDKSGLPSDRFFAERPEGSVSTLKIQRTQQEDSAVYLCASSPVGGGRNEQFFGPGTRLTVL.